This T cell receptor beta chain originates from a study of blood T cells in healthy people across ages. Study-wide findings and caveats: Roughly linearly, TCR beta diversity per million T cells fell as age increased. The lack of PBMC sorting stopped any conclusive naive versus antigen-experienced comparison.

Healthy individuals of Caucasian origin from Russia, aged about 6 to 100, served as donors. Per germline, CDR1 SGHKS and CDR2 YYEKEE (reference sequence). The CDR3 contains 15 residues. Primers used in a second PCR of about 7 to 12 cycles were a sample-barcoded 5' primer and a J-beta primer mix. With 12 random nucleotides, a template-switch adaptor tagged each individual cDNA molecule. TCRdb reanalysed the 5' RACE reads using MiXCR and keeps one entry per CDR3 protein. The profile shows approximately 800,000 distinct CDR3 sequences, 62% of them singletons. This clonotype showed up just once. Its antigen is currently unknown.

The sequence was obtained from a young man in good health. The sample comprised blood. The chain links TRBV5-5 to TRBJ2-5, with D uncertain. The J call is in doubt because the DNA end fits TRBJ2-7 better. CDR3 sequence reads: CASSPWDSGWDEQYF. For the CDR3, the DNA is TGTGCCAGCAGCCCCTGGGATTCTGGTTGGGACGAGCAGTACTTC.